This entry lists 18 T cell receptor beta chains sequenced from one sample in a study of shared clonotypes between healthy human individuals. Sequencing used immunoSEQ multiplex PCR; TCRdb keeps in-frame clones, though not all of them. The data contain 1 million to 1.2 million clones, roughly 80% of them singletons. Sequencing used memory CD4+ T cells from PBMCs. This sample's subset: CD45RA-negative fraction. These receptors were obtained from a man aged 18 to 30 in good health. Some clones in this sample may be carry-over from other donors' samples.

J is TRBJ2-5 and V is TRBV28; 7 bases map to TRBD2. With 6 bases clipped from V and 7 bases from J, the junction kept 11 bases outside the gene matches. This CDR3 contains 14 residues. CDR1 and CDR2 (germline): MDHEN, SYDVKM. The CDR3 sequence is CASRPTRGEGTQYF. In DNA, the CDR3 is TGTGCCAGCAGACCCACCAGAGGGGAGGGGACCCAGTACTTC.

The V gene is TRBV6-1, the J gene TRBJ1-5; 11 bases line up with TRBD1. The CDR3 length is 16 residues. In germline, CDR1 is MNHNS, CDR2 SASEGT. J lost 2 bases, V lost 3 bases, and 3 bases had no gene match. The CDR3 region has the DNA TGTGCCAGCAGTGACGGGACAGGGGGGCGCAATCAGCCCCAGCATTTT. This codes for CASSDGTGGRNQPQHF.

The J gene is TRBJ1-1, the V gene TRBV4-2; 8 bases are shared with TRBD1. Per the germline V gene, CDR1 is LGHNA and CDR2 is YNFKEQ. Germline trimming cut 3 bases from V and 4 bases from J; bases unmatched to any gene: 19. CDR3 length: 19 residues. The CDR3 loop is CASSHSRRRRGQGGTEAFF. The CDR3 nucleotides read TGTGCCAGCAGCCACTCGAGGCGACGCCGAGGACAGGGTGGCACTGAAGCTTTCTTT.

The J gene is TRBJ2-2, the V gene TRBV28, with D unclear. Per the germline V gene, CDR1 is MDHEN and CDR2 is SYDVKM. With 7 bases removed from V and 2 bases from J, the gap between germline ends came to 8 bases. The CDR3 contains 13 residues. The CDR3 bases are TGTGCCAGCATGCAACTAAACACCGGGGAGCTGTTTTTT. This translates into CASMQLNTGELFF.

The CDR3 loop is CASSLSGTGNTGELFF. In DNA form, the CDR3 reads TGTGCCAGCAGTTTATCCGGGACAGGGAACACCGGGGAGCTGTTTTTT. V usage is TRBV28 and J usage is TRBJ2-2; 8 positions agree with TRBD1. V lost 1 base to trimming and J lost 1 base; unmatched junction nucleotides: 2. This CDR3 comprises 16 residues. Germline CDR1 reads MDHEN; CDR2 reads SYDVKM.

This clone was counted only a few times. As DNA, the CDR3 is TGTGCCAGCAGCCAACAACTATCGAGGACAGGGGGGACCTATGGCTACACCTTC. The encoded protein is CASSQQLSRTGGTYGYTF. The chain has TRBV4-2 and TRBJ1-2; 10 positions match TRBD1. V lost 2 bases, J lost 4 bases, and 13 bases stayed unmatched. Germline CDR1 reads LGHNA; CDR2 reads YNFKEQ. CDR3 length: 18 amino acids.

J is TRBJ1-6 and V is TRBV28; D perhaps matches TRBD1 (6 bases). Germline assignment: CDR1 MDHEN and CDR2 SYDVKM. The CDR3 covers 16 residues. V lost 1 base to trimming and J lost 9 bases, with 16 bases between them. CDR3 region: CASSLFTPKGGSPLHF. The CDR3 DNA sequence: TGTGCCAGCAGTTTATTCACCCCGAAGGGGGGTTCACCCCTCCACTTT.

The genes are TRBV20-1 and TRBJ2-5; no definite D call. Germline values: CDR1 DFQATT, CDR2 SNEGSKA (reference sequence). CDR3 length: 10 amino acids. Trimming pared 6 bases from V and 3 bases from J, leaving 5 bases between. This CDR3 reads CSAEKETQYF. The CDR3 bases are TGCAGTGCCGAAAAAGAGACCCAGTACTTC.

The rearrangement joins TRBV5-1 to TRBJ2-2; the D gene is possibly TRBD1 (6 bases). This CDR3 spans 15 amino acids. Germline V gene data show CDR1 as SGHRS and CDR2 as YFSETQ. V lost 1 base, J lost 5 bases, and 12 bases lay in between. CDR3 nucleotide sequence: TGCGCCAGCAGCTTGTCCCCAACAGGGACCGGGGAGCTGTTTTTT. Translated: CASSLSPTGTGELFF. Variable domain in full (rest from reference TRBV5-1 and TRBJ2-2): KAGVTQTPRYLIKTRGQQVTLSCSPISGHRSVSWYQQTPGQGLQFLFEYFSETQRNKGNFPGRFSGRQFSNSRSEMNVSTLELGDSALYLCASSLSPTGTGELFFGEGSRLTVL.

The V gene is TRBV7-9, the J gene TRBJ1-4; tentative D call: TRBD1 (6 bases). V was clipped by 4 bases and J by 8 bases, with 11 bases between them. CDR3 size: 13 residues. CDR1 is SEHNR and CDR2 is FQNEAQ in the germline V gene (reference sequence). The chain's CDR3 is CASSYRRGEKLFF. The CDR3 DNA follows: TGTGCCAGCAGCTACCGGAGGGGGGAAAAACTGTTTTTT.

This clone has only one observation. This chain uses TRBV4-2 with TRBJ1-5; D gene ambiguous. The CDR3 contains 15 residues. Germline V lookup: CDR1 LGHNA, CDR2 YNFKEQ. V dropped 0 bases and J dropped 1 base, with 7 bases sitting between them. The CDR3 spells CASSQDSGSNQPQHF. The CDR3 DNA reads as TGTGCCAGCAGCCAAGATTCGGGAAGCAATCAGCCCCAGCATTTT.

The chain employs TRBV14 and TRBJ2-4; 8 nucleotides align to TRBD2. Looked up from germline, CDR1 is SGHDN and CDR2 is FVKESK. The V segment lost 0 bases and the J segment 6 bases; nucleotides outside the gene matches: 4. The CDR3 covers 15 residues. CDR3 sequence reads: CASSQDHAGGNIQYF. For the CDR3, the DNA is TGTGCCAGCAGCCAAGATCACGCGGGGGGAAACATTCAGTACTTC. The entire variable domain, with the rest obtained from reference TRBV14 and TRBJ2-4, is as follows: EAGVTQFPSHSVIEKGQTVTLRCDPISGHDNLYWYRRVMGKEIKFLLHFVKESKQDESGMPNNRFLAERTGGTYSTLKVQPAELEDSGVYFCASSQDHAGGNIQYFGAGTRLSVL.

The rearrangement uses TRBV5-5 and TRBJ2-2; D may be TRBD1 (6 bases). Trimming removed 2 bases at V and 6 bases at J, with 11 bases between. CDR1 and CDR2 (germline): SGHKS, YYEKEE (reference sequence). The CDR3 is made up of 14 amino acids. CDR3 DNA: TGTGCCAGCAGCTTACAGGGTACCGCCGGGGAGCTGTTTTTT. This encodes CASSLQGTAGELFF.

The chain couples TRBV5-1 to TRBJ2-7; possibly TRBD1 for D (6 bases). The V end was cut by 3 bases, the J end by 2 bases, with 21 bases between. The CDR3 has 17 residues. The germline gives CDR1 SGHRS, CDR2 YFSETQ. The CDR3 DNA reads TGCGCCAGCAGCTCGGGACAACTTCCGGGTGGCGCCTACGAGCAGTACTTC. It yields the protein CASSSGQLPGGAYEQYF. Full variable domain (outside the CDR3, taken from reference TRBV5-1 and TRBJ2-7): KAGVTQTPRYLIKTRGQQVTLSCSPISGHRSVSWYQQTPGQGLQFLFEYFSETQRNKGNFPGRFSGRQFSNSRSEMNVSTLELGDSALYLCASSSGQLPGGAYEQYFGPGTRLTVT.

This chain joins TRBV28 and TRBJ2-1, with a tentative D call TRBD2 (5 bases). CDR1 is MDHEN, CDR2 SYDVKM, per germline. This CDR3 is built from 15 residues. V dropped 5 bases and J dropped 8 bases, with 19 bases sitting between them. This chain's CDR3 is CASSPPAGVGDEQFF. The CDR3 DNA sequence: TGTGCCAGCAGTCCCCCCGCGGGTGTAGGTGATGAGCAGTTCTTC. Full variable domain (outside the CDR3, taken from reference TRBV28 and TRBJ2-1): DVKVTQSSRYLVKRTGEKVFLECVQDMDHENMFWYRQDPGLGLRLIYFSYDVKMKEKGDIPEGYSVSREKKERFSLILESASTNQTSMYLCASSPPAGVGDEQFFGPGTRLTVL.

This clone has more than one count but fewer than ten. CDR3 in amino acids: CATVGVQGNDNEQFF. The CDR3 DNA sequence: TGCGCCACCGTGGGGGTACAGGGGAACGACAATGAGCAGTTCTTC. The gene calls are TRBV10-1 and TRBJ2-1, with TRBD1 matching over 7 bases. The CDR3 has 15 amino acids. J was trimmed by 5 bases and V by 10 bases; bases with no gene match: 14. The germline V gene has CDR1 WNHNN and CDR2 SYGVQD (reference sequence).

Worth noting for this clone: Other DNA sequences within the sample encode an identical CDR3. In DNA, the CDR3 is TGTGCCAGCAGTGGGACGGTAAACACTGAAGCTTTCTTT. Protein product: CASSGTVNTEAFF. The chain is built from TRBV28 and TRBJ1-1; perhaps TRBD1 as D (5 bases). The germline V gene has CDR1 MDHEN and CDR2 SYDVKM. V gave up 5 bases and J gave up 2 bases, with 9 bases separating them. CDR3 length: 13 residues.

The CDR3 region has the DNA TGTGCCAGCAGGCCCCGGCCCAGCACAGATACGCAGTATTTT. Protein: CASRPRPSTDTQYF. The chain combines TRBV27 with TRBJ2-3; D not resolved. Germline V CDR1 and CDR2: MNHEY, SMNVEV (reference sequence). The length of the CDR3 is 14 residues. The V gene lost 6 bases and the J gene lost 0 bases, with 10 bases spanning the gap.